This T cell receptor (beta chain) was retrieved from a study of cytomegalovirus exposure and HLA in healthy donors (dated by TCRdb to the late 2010s). Study-level background: In an earlier analysis of some 550 of the donors, roughly 300 Gb of sequence data and 100 million or so unique TCR beta sequences from about 179 million T cells were reported. An early release that covered about 600 HLA-typed donors contained approximately 300 gigabases of sequencing data and 65 million to 100 million unique TCR sequences. Of the 398 genotyped donors, about 80% fell in the genetic ancestry cluster associated with self-reported Caucasian donors. The study was designed to test whether signatures of past pathogen exposure could be identified by cataloging public T cell receptors. The T cell repertoires of some 700 subjects were profiled by immunosequencing and related to cytomegalovirus serostatus. Besides the first cohort of 550 to 750 subjects, a separate validation cohort made up of roughly 120 different subjects was used. To predict cytomegalovirus infection status, the study brought together high-throughput TCR immunosequencing, statistical association of individual TCRs with disease status, and machine learning. In a later analysis, previously published TCR beta repertoires from several hundred donors were re-analyzed and high-resolution HLA genotyping was added so that TCR occurrence patterns could be studied. In the later analysis, no new phenotypic data were used to find candidate immune exposures; instead, reliance was placed on TCR beta sequences and their occurrence across donors. An earlier analysis of roughly 600 of the donors used high-throughput TCR beta sequencing to judge whether each TCR beta V gene segment behaved as functional or pseudogenic. Donor age, sex, ethnicity and CMV serostatus were collected together with the repertoire data. Genome-wide SNP genotypes for about three fifths of the roughly 700 donors were used in a later genetic analysis, which treated that subset as a discovery cohort. Every discovery cohort repertoire had been produced on one sequencing platform. Both class I and class II loci were covered by HLA typing, at four-digit resolution. The number of donors typed differed by locus, with about 629-630 for A, B, C, DRB1 and DQB1, roughly 520 for DQA1, 600 to 610 for DPA1, and 400 to 490 for DPB1. Because of strong linkage in the cohort, roughly five DR-DQ haplotypes were treated as single units for association and clustering. Across some 400 genotyped donors of the cohort, an average of roughly 200,000 unique TCR beta nucleotide sequences per donor were sequenced, and approximately 19% of those sequences were non-productive. The research as a whole found: A cluster of highly shared sequence variants was judged likely to be a technical artifact of the sequencing pipeline. A total of fewer than 200 TCR beta chains were listed by the study as associated with cytomegalovirus. The authors suggested that the approach could potentially be extended to other disease states and immunological phenotypes. For the cohort, immune exposure information was limited to CMV serostatus. Because counts were too low, some 16 rarely observed V segments, including chromosome 9 orphons, were excluded from the earlier analysis of 587 of the donors. In an earlier analysis of 587 of the donors, most TCR beta V segments appeared in productive rearrangements about 87% or about 30% of the time, broadly matching IMGT annotations. According to a later analysis, TCR association rates differed among HLA loci, with DRB1 alleles showing the most associated TCRs and HLA-C alleles showing the fewest. In a later analysis, HLA-associated TCR beta chains were found to be more clonally expanded and to have lower generation probabilities than equally common non-associated chains. In a later genetic analysis, fewer N-insertions in productive TCRs were reported among donors in an Asian-associated ancestry cluster than the approximately 710-donor mean. In this cohort, only TCR beta chains were sequenced, and detectable features were limited by the absence of alpha or paired-chain data. Presence/absence analyses assumed roughly uniform sequencing depth across donors, an assumption that may not hold. An association between a missense DCLRE1C variant and V-gene and J-gene trimming of TCR beta chains was found in a later genetic analysis and replicated in an independent cohort. The classifier was reported to diagnose cytomegalovirus status with high specificity and sensitivity in both the original cohort and the validation cohort. In a later analysis, more than 15,000 TCR beta sequences were associated with specific HLA alleles at a false discovery rate of 0.05. When HLA alleles, especially DR and DQ, strongly co-occurred, attributing TCR associations to individual alleles was difficult. A further reported finding was that TCR beta sequences accurately predicted the HLA-A and HLA-B alleles for most subjects in the first cohort. Linkage disequilibrium might explain the correlated functional status among segregating V segments, but an unknown experimental factor could not be ruled out. Most CMV-associated TCR beta chains appeared to be HLA-restricted in a later analysis, and the HLA associations seemed to be driven largely by CMV exposure. Because some donors lacked HLA typing at each locus, the association tests relied only on the typed subset. A later analysis reported that several top co-occurrence clusters appeared linked to parvovirus B19, influenza, CMV and Epstein-Barr virus. Most TCR sequences were seen in very few donors, while some public TCRs were found in many individuals. Three of the identified cytomegalovirus-associated TCR beta chains were confirmed in vitro to be specific for cytomegalovirus antigens.

In regard to this clone: Its antigen has not been determined.

The method behind the library was the immunoSEQ multiplex PCR assay. For the multiplex PCR, a mixture combining 60 forward primers for TCR Vbeta segments and 13 reverse primers for TCR Jbeta segments was used. A multiplex PCR assay on genomic DNA amplified the CDR3 region of rearranged TCR beta genes. The amplified TCR beta libraries were sequenced on the Illumina HiSeq System as 87-base-pair reads. On the study's bioinformatics: In a later analysis, 80 million or so unique TCR beta chains were counted across the approximately 640 repertoires, and some 10 million of these chains were shared by at least two donors. Raw reads were error-corrected and collapsed into unique sequences by a nearest-neighbor algorithm in which closely related sequences were merged to remove PCR and sequencing errors. CDR3 sequences were aligned to IMGT reference sequences to assign V, D and J gene segments. For a sequence to be retained, a match of at least six nucleotides to both a V gene segment and a J gene segment was required. Rearrangements were called productive when the CDR3 lacked stop codons and stayed in frame with V and J; all others were non-productive. Following IMGT convention, CDR3 was defined as the stretch from the second conserved V-encoded cysteine to the conserved J-encoded phenylalanine. In an earlier analysis of 500 to 650 of the donors, sequences lacking an unambiguous match to a single V gene segment were excluded. In an earlier analysis of a few hundred of the donors, a V segment was called functional when productive rearrangements were above 56.7%, and segregating when the standard deviation between donors exceeded 5%. To diagnose cytomegalovirus status from the catalog of TCR beta chain sequences, a statistical classification framework was built. In a later analysis, TCR nucleotide sequences were compared against IMGT/GENE-DB human TR gene sequences so that V and J genes could be assigned. In a later analysis, CDR3 sequences and most-parsimonious VDJ recombination scenarios were assigned using the TCRdist pipeline. In a later analysis, every TCR beta chain was defined by the combination of its CDR3 amino acid sequence and its V-gene family, and reads without a unique V-gene family were dropped. In a later analysis, approximately 640 highly shared, low-generation-probability nucleotide sequences were removed to address suspected cross-contamination and a sequencing artifact. In a later analysis, a clonal expansion index was calculated for each public chain from normalized within-repertoire ranks of inferred template counts. In a later analysis, generation probabilities were computed using a VDJ recombination model fitted to out-of-frame rearrangements, and the results were checked against IGoR. In a later analysis, TCR-TCR, TCR-HLA and TCR-CMV co-occurrence was scored with hypergeometric tests, and a repertoire-size bias correction was applied to TCR pairs. False discovery rates were estimated in a later analysis by permuting HLA or CMV assignments 20 times. In a later analysis, co-occurring TCRs were grouped using DBSCAN, and TCRdist sequence similarity was added for clustering within HLA-allele-positive subsets. For co-occurrence clustering, repertoires with fewer than 30,000 or more than 120,000 public chains were excluded, along with about five repertoires with anomalous nucleotide sharing. TCRdb carries this immuneACCESS record with in-frame sequences only. Its versions omit some clonotypes, under half of them owing to an unresolved V gene in the studies checked, with the rest unexplained. The V and J calls and clone size are taken from that table; D and trimming were inferred from the DNA. The sample table gives about 140,000 clones. Around 2.4% of the sample is in the top ten clones.

The cohort consisted of fewer than 700 healthy bone marrow donors. All cohort members were sampled while nominally healthy, although unrecorded immune exposures were likely present. The donor was CMV seronegative and was included in the group of a few hundred seronegative cohort members. Every donor gave a peripheral blood sample, and the peripheral blood mononuclear cells from that sample were used for TCR beta sequencing. The Qiagen DNeasy Blood Extraction Kit was used to extract genomic DNA from the blood cell samples. Sequenced sample: PBMCs. The receptor comes from a woman aged 18-29 years in good health and CMV-seronegative.

The encoded CDR3 is CARNPAGLPNNEQFF. The sequenced DNA: TGTGCCAGAAACCCAGCGGGACTACCCAACAATGAGCAGTTCTTC. The V and J genes are TRBV5-3 and TRBJ2-1, with TRBD2 matching 7 junction bases. TRBV5-3 is an open reading frame, and its role is uncertain. Counted from cysteine to phenylalanine, this CDR3 has 15 amino acids. Just CDR3 DNA is preserved here, 45 bases in frame from base 1. The junction shows trimming of 6 bases on V and 5 bases on J, and the gene matches do not reach 11 bases of it.